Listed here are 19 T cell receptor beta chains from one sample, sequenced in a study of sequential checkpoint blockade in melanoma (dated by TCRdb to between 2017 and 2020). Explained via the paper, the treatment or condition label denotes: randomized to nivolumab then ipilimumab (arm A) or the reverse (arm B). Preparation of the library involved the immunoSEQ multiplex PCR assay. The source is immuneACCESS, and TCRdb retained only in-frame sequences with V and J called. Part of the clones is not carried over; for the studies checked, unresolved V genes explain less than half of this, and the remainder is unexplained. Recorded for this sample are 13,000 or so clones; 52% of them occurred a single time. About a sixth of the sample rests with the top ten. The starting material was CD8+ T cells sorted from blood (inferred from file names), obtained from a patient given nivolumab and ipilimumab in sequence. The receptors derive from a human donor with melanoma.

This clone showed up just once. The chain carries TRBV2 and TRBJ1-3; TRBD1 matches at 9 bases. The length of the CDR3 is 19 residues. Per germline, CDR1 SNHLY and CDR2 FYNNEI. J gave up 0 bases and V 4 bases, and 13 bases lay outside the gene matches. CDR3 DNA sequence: TGTGCCAGCAGTGTAGGGACAGGGTCGTTATCGTCCTCTGGAAACACCATATATTTT. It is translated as CASSVGTGSLSSSGNTIYF.

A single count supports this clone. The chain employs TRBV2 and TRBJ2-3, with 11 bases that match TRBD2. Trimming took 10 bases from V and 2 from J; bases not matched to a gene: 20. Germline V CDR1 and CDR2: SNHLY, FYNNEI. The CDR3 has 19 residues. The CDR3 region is CAMNFGDRRLAGYTDTQYF. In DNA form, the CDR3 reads TGTGCCATGAATTTTGGGGACAGGAGACTAGCGGGATACACAGATACGCAGTATTTT.

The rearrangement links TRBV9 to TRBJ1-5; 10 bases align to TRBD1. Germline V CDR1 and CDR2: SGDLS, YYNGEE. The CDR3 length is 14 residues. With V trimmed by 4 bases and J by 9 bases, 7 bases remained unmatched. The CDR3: CASSTGTGVRPQHF. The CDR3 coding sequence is TGTGCCAGCAGCACCGGGACAGGGGTGAGGCCCCAGCATTTT.

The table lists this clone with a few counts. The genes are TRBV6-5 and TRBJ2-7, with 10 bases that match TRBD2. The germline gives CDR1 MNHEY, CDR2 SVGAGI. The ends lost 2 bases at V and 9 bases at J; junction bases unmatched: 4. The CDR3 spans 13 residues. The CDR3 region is CASSYVASGGQYF. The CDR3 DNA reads TGTGCCAGCAGTTACGTGGCTAGCGGGGGGCAGTACTTC.

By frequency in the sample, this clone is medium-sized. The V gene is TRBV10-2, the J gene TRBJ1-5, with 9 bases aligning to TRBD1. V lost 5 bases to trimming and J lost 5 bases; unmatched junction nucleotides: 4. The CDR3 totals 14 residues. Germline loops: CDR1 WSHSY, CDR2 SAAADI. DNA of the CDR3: TGCGCCAGCAGTACGGACAGGGGATATCAGCCCCAGCATTTT. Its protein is CASSTDRGYQPQHF.

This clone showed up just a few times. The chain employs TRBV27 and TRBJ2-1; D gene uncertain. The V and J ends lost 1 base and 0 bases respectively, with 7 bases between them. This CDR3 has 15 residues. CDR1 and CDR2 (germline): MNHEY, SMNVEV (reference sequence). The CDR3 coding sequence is TGTGCCAGCAGTTTATTACAAAGCTCCTACAATGAGCAGTTCTTC. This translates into CASSLLQSSYNEQFF.

CDR3 region: CASSFADRENGYTF. CDR3 DNA sequence: TGTGCCAGCAGTTTCGCCGACAGGGAGAATGGCTACACCTTC. The chain carries TRBV6-5 and TRBJ1-2; 7 positions agree with TRBD1. The CDR3 is 14 amino acids. Trimming at V came to 4 bases and at J to 6 bases, leaving 8 bases not matched to a gene. The germline CDR1 and CDR2 sequences are MNHEY and SVGAGI.

CDR3 sequence reads: CASSLESSGGNEQYF. The CDR3 coding sequence is TGTGCCAGCAGCTTGGAATCTAGCGGGGGGAACGAGCAGTACTTC. The chain joins TRBV4-2 to TRBJ2-7; TRBD2 matches at 11 bases. V shed 5 bases, J shed 5 bases, and the junction held 8 bases outside the gene matches. This CDR3 is built from 15 residues. Germline CDR1 reads LGHNA; CDR2 reads YNFKEQ.

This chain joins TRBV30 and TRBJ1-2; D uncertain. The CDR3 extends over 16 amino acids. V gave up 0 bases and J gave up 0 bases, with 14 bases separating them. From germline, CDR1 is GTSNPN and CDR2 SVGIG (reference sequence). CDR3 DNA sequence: TGTGCCTGGAGTGTACTTTGGTCCGAGACTAACTATGGCTACACCTTC. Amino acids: CAWSVLWSETNYGYTF.

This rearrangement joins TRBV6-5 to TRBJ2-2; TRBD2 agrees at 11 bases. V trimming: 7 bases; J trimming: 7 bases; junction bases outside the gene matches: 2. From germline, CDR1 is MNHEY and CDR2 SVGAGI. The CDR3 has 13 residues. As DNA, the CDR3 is TGTGCCAGCAAGACTAGCGGGATCGGGGAGCTGTTTTTT. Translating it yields CASKTSGIGELFF.

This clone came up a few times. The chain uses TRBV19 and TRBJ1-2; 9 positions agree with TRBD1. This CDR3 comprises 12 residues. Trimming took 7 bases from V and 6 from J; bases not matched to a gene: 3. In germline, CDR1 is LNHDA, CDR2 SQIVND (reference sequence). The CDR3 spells CASTTGGDGYTF. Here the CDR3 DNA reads TGTGCCAGTACGACAGGGGGTGATGGCTACACCTTC.

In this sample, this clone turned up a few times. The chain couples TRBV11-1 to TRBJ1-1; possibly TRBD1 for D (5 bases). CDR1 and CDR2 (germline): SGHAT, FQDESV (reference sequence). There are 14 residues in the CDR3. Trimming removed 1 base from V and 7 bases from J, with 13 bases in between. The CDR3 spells CASSLDAAGGEAFF. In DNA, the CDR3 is TGTGCCAGCAGCTTAGACGCTGCGGGGGGTGAAGCTTTCTTT.

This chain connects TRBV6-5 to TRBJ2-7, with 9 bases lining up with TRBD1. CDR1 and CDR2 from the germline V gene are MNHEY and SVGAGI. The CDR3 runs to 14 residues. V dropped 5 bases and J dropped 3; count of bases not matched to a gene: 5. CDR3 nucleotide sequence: TGTGCCAGCAGTCCCGGGACAGGGCTCTACGAGCAGTACTTC. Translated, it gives CASSPGTGLYEQYF.

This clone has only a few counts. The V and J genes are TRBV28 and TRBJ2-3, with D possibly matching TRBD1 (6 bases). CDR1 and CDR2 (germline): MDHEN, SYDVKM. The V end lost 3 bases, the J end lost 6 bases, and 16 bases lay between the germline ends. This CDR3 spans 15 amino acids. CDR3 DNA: TGTGCCAGCAGTTTCGGGACATCAACGGGGGATACGCAGTATTTT. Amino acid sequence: CASSFGTSTGDTQYF. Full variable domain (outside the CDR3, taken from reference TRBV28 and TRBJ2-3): DVKVTQSSRYLVKRTGEKVFLECVQDMDHENMFWYRQDPGLGLRLIYFSYDVKMKEKGDIPEGYSVSREKKERFSLILESASTNQTSMYLCASSFGTSTGDTQYFGPGTRLTVL.

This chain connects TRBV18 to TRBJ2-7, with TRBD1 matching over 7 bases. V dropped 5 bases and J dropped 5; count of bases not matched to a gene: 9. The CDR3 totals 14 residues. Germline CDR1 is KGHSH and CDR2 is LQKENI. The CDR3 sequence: CASSRTGPWDEQYF. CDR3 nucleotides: TGTGCCAGCTCAAGGACAGGACCGTGGGACGAGCAGTACTTC. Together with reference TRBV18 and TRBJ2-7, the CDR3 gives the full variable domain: NAGVMQNPRHLVRRRGQEARLRCSPMKGHSHVYWYRQLPEEGLKFMVYLQKENIIDESGMPKERFSAEFPKEGPSILRIQQVVRGDSAAYFCASSRTGPWDEQYFGPGTRLTVT.

The CDR3 region has the DNA TGTGCCACCGAATGGGCCGGGGGATCCTACGAGCAGTACTTC. It specifies CATEWAGGSYEQYF. The V and J genes are TRBV28 and TRBJ2-7, with TRBD2 as a possible D gene (6 bases). CDR3 length: 14 amino acids. V lost 10 bases, J lost 1 base, and 17 bases lay in between. Germline assignment: CDR1 MDHEN and CDR2 SYDVKM.

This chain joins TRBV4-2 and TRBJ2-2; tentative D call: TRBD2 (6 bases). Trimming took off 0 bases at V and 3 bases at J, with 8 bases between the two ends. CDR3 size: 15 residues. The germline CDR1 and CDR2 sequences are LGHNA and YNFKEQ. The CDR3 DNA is TGTGCCAGCAGCCAAGAGCCGGGGGACACCGGGGAGCTGTTTTTT. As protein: CASSQEPGDTGELFF.

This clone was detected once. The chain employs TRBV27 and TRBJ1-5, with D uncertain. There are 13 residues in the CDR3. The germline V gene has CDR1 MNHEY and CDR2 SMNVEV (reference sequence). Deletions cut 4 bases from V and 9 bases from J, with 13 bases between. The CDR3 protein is CASSSLPSGPQHF. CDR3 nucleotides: TGTGCCAGCAGTTCCCTACCCTCTGGGCCCCAGCATTTT.

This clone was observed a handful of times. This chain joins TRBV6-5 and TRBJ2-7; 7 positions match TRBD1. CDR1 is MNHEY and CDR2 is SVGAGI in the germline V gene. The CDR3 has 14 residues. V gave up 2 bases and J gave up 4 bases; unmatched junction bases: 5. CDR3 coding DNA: TGTGCCAGCAGTTACAAACAGGGGAGTTACGAGCAGTACTTC. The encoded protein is CASSYKQGSYEQYF.